This TCR beta chain was sequenced during a study of OX40 agonist ivuxolimab in advanced cancers. Describing the broader study: Ivuxolimab was an agonistic, fully human IgG2 monoclonal antibody directed against OX40 (CD134), a costimulatory receptor. Intravenous ivuxolimab was administered to patients every 2 weeks at six dose levels: 0.01, 0.1, 0.3, 1.5, 3 and 10 mg/kg. Among the 50 to 55 dose-escalation patients, around 19 had hepatocellular carcinoma, 15 or so melanoma, 9 renal cell carcinoma and 9 head and neck cancer. A male proportion of roughly 80% and a mean age of approximately 58 years, ranging from about 20 to 85, were recorded for the dose-escalation cohort. Patients were allowed to have had prior anti-PD-1, anti-PD-L1 or anti-CTLA-4 therapy, and 30% to 50% of the dose-escalation patients had previously received checkpoint inhibitors. Three dose-escalation patients achieved partial responses, one with hepatocellular carcinoma and two with cutaneous melanoma. Peripheral TCRbeta sequencing was intended to test whether TCR sequence diversity was altered and clonal T-cell expansion was caused by ivuxolimab. The paper covers the monotherapy dose-escalation part of the phase I ivuxolimab trial, which included N of about 50 patients. On the study overall, not on this receptor specifically: Partial responders in the 0.1-3.0 mg/kg groups had among the lowest normalized peripheral clonal expansion, especially among CD8+ T cells. Clonal expansion of both CD4+ and CD8+ blood T cells was observed from baseline to week 6 at doses 0.1 to 3.0 mg/kg. On average, CD8+ T cells showed more expanded clones than CD4+ T cells after ivuxolimab. Low levels of normalized T-cell clonal expansion were also seen in some patients who did not respond. Which antigens the clonally expanded peripheral T cells were specific for was not determined.

As for this clone: The target of this receptor is not known. Per-base quality was not reported, and no clone a single base away is much larger than it.

From the cysteine through the phenylalanine, the CDR3 covers 14 amino acids. Only the CDR3 portion is preserved as DNA: 42 bases, with reading frame beginning at the first base. The germline V gene (reference sequence) specifies MNHNY as CDR1 and SVGAGI as CDR2. V lost 4 bases and J lost 4 bases; the stretch between them is 10 bases long. Genomic DNA was isolated from the sorted cells so that the TCRbeta CDR3 region could be sequenced. The immunoSEQ Assay was used for sequencing of TCRbeta CDR3 regions. TCRdb holds this immuneACCESS table with in-frame rearrangements only. Some clones are missing; in checked studies, unresolved V genes explain under half, and the rest has no known cause. A total of 55,000 to 60,000 clones appear in this sample, about 90% of them only once. The ten largest clones represent more than 3% of the sample. Patients with a history of autoimmune disease or receiving systemic immunosuppression were excluded from the trial. Peripheral blood for TCR sequencing was collected from all dose cohorts at baseline, on cycle 4 day 1, and on cycle 7 day 1. Samples were obtained from an open-label, multicenter, first-in-human phase I dose-escalation trial of ivuxolimab. Adults with locally advanced or metastatic melanoma, renal cell carcinoma, hepatocellular carcinoma or head and neck squamous cell carcinoma were enrolled in the trial. Before TCR sequencing, CD4+ T cells and CD8+ T cells from peripheral blood were sorted into separate populations.

The receptor chain draws on TRBV6-6 and TRBJ2-2; TRBD1 could be the D gene, as 6 bases match. This sequence was found in an adult with an advanced solid tumor such as melanoma, head and neck, liver or kidney cancer. Sequencing was performed on CD4+ or CD8+ T cells sorted from blood, taken in a trial of the OX40 agonist ivuxolimab. In nucleotides, the sequence is TGTGCCAGCAGTTCCGGACAGACCACCGGGGAGCTGTTTTTT. It specifies CASSSGQTTGELFF.